This T cell receptor (beta chain) was identified in a study of shared clonotypes between healthy human individuals. Worth noting for this clone: The same CDR3 arises from other DNA sequences in this sample as well.

As defined, naive CD8 cells were CD45RO-negative and positively selected for CCR7, with terminally differentiated effector memory CD45RA+ cells excluded. Sorted subsets were amplified in replicate PCRs using 200 to 250 ng DNA, approximately 30,000 T cell genomes. The assay was immunoSEQ multiplex PCR, and TCRdb's table has in-frame clones only and misses some. The sample holds some 2.1 million clones, approximately 94% seen once. Germline CDR1 reads GTSNPN; CDR2 reads SVGIG (reference sequence). The CDR3 has 12 amino acids. V was cut by 2 bases and J by 7 bases, with 10 bases left in between. The sequenced sample was naive CD8+ T cells sorted from blood. This chain connects TRBV30 to TRBJ2-3; D is unresolved. The receptor's source is a young man in good health. CDR3 in amino acids: CAWSQPIHTQYF. The CDR3 DNA reads as TGTGCCTGGAGTCAGCCAATCCATACGCAGTATTTT.